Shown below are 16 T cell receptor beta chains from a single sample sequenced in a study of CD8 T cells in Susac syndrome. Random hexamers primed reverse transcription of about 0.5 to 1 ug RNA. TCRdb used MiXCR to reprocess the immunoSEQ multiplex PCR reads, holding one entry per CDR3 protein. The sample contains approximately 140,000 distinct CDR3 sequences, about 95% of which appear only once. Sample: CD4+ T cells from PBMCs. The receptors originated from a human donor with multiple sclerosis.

The CDR3 loop is CASSVGGGGLHNEQFF. CDR3 coding DNA: TGTGCCAGCAGCGTAGGAGGCGGGGGCCTCCACAATGAGCAGTTCTTC. The chain recombines TRBV9 with TRBJ2-1, with a possible D match to TRBD2 (7 bases). Germline CDR1 and CDR2: SGDLS and YYNGEE. V lost 0 bases, J lost 5 bases, and 15 bases lay in between. The CDR3 is 16 residues long.

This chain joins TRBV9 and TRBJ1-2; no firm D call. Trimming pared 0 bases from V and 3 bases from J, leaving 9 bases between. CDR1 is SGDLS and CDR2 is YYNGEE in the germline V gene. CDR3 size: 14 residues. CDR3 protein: CASSVGEFDYGYTF. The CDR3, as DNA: TGTGCCAGCAGCGTAGGAGAGTTTGACTATGGCTACACCTTC.

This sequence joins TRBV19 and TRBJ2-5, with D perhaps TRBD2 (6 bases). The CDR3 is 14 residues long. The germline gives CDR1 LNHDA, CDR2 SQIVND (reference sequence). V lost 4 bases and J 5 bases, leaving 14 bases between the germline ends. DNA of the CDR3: TGTGCCAGTAGTAATGGAGGGACGGGTGAGACCCAGTACTTC. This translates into CASSNGGTGETQYF.

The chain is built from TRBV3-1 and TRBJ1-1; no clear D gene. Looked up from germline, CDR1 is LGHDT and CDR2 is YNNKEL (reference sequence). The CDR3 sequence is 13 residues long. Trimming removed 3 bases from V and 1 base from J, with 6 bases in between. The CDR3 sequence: CASSQKRNTEAFF. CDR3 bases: TGTGCCAGCAGCCAGAAGAGGAACACTGAAGCTTTCTTT.

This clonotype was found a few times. CDR3 nucleotide sequence: TGTGCCACCAGTGATTTATCGGCGGGCTATGGCTACACCTTC. Encoded protein: CATSDLSAGYGYTF. The rearrangement joins TRBV24-1 to TRBJ1-2; D remains ambiguous. V lost 1 base, J lost 4 bases, and 9 bases lay in between. Looked up from germline, CDR1 is KGHDR and CDR2 is SFDVKD. The CDR3 is made up of 14 amino acids.

The DNA of the CDR3 is TGCGCCAGCAGCTCGGGGACAGTAGACACCGGGGAGCTGTTTTTT. It specifies CASSSGTVDTGELFF. The chain links TRBV5-1 to TRBJ2-2; 7 nucleotides line up with TRBD1. J lost 3 bases, V lost 3 bases, and 5 bases had no gene match. This CDR3 region has 15 residues. From germline, CDR1 is SGHRS and CDR2 YFSETQ. The entire variable domain, with the rest obtained from reference TRBV5-1 and TRBJ2-2, is as follows: KAGVTQTPRYLIKTRGQQVTLSCSPISGHRSVSWYQQTPGQGLQFLFEYFSETQRNKGNFPGRFSGRQFSNSRSEMNVSTLELGDSALYLCASSSGTVDTGELFFGEGSRLTVL.

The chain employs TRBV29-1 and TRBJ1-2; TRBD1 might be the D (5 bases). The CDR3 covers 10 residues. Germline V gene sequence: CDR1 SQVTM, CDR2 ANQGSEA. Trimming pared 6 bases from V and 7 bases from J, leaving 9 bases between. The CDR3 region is CSVRGVGYTF. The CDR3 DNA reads TGCAGCGTAAGGGGAGTTGGCTACACCTTC. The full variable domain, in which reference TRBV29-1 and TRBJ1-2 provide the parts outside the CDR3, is SAVISQKPSRDICQRGTSLTIQCQVDSQVTMMFWYRQQPGQSLTLIATANQGSEATYESGFVIDKFPISRPNLTFSTLTVSNMSPEDSSIYLCSVRGVGYTFGSGTRLTVV.

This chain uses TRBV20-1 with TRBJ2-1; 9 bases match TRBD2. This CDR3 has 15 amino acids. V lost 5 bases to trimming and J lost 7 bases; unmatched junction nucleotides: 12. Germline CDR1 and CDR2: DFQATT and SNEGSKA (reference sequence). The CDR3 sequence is CSASSGRTPQNEQFF. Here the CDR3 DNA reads TGCAGTGCTTCAAGCGGGAGGACTCCACAAAATGAGCAGTTCTTC.

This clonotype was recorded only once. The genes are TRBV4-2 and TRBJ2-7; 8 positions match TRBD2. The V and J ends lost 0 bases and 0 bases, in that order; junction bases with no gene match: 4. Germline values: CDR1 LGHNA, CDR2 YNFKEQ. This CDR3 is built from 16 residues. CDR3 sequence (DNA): TGTGCCAGCAGCCAAGATCCAGCGGGAGCCTCCTACGAGCAGTACTTC. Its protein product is CASSQDPAGASYEQYF.

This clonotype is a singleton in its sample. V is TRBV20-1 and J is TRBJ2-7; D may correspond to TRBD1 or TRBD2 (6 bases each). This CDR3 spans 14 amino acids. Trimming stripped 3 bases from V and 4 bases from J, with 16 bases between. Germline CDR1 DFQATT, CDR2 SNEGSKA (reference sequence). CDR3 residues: CSARWGRRGYEQYF. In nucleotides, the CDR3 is TGCAGTGCTAGGTGGGGGCGGAGGGGGTACGAGCAGTACTTC.

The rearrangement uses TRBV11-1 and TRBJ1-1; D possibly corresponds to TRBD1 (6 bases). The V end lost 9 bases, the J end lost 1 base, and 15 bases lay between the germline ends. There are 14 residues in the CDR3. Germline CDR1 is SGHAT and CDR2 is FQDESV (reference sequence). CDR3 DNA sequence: TGTGCCAGTGGAGAAGGACAGCGGAACACTGAAGCTTTCTTT. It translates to CASGEGQRNTEAFF.

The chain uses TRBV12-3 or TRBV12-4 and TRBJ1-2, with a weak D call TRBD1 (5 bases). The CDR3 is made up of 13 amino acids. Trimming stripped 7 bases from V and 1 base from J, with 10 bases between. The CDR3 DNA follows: TGTGCCAGCATCCCAGGGAATAACTATGGCTACACCTTC. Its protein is CASIPGNNYGYTF.

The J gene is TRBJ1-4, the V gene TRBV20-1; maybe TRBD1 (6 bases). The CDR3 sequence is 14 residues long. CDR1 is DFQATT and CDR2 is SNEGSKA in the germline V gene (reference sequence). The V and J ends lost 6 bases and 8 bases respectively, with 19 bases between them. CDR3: CSASATGGYEKLFF. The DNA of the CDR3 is TGCAGTGCCTCCGCAACGGGGGGCTACGAAAAACTGTTTTTT.

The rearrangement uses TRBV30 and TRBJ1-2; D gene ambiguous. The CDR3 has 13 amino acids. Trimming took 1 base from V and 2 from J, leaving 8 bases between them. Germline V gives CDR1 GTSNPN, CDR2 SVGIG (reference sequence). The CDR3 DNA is TGTGCCTGGAGTGAAACGGTCAACTATGGCTACACCTTC. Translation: CAWSETVNYGYTF.

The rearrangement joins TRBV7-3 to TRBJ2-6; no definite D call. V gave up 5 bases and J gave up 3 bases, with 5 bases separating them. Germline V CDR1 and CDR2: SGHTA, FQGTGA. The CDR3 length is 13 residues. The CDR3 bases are TGTGCCAGCAGCCCGTTTGGGGCCAACGTCCTGACTTTC. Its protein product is CASSPFGANVLTF.

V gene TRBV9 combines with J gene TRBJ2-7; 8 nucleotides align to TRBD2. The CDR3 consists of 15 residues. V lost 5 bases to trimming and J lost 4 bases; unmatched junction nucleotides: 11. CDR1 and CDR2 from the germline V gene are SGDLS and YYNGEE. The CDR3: CASSGGGTRSYEQYF. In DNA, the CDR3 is TGTGCCAGCAGTGGCGGTGGGACTAGGTCATACGAGCAGTACTTC.